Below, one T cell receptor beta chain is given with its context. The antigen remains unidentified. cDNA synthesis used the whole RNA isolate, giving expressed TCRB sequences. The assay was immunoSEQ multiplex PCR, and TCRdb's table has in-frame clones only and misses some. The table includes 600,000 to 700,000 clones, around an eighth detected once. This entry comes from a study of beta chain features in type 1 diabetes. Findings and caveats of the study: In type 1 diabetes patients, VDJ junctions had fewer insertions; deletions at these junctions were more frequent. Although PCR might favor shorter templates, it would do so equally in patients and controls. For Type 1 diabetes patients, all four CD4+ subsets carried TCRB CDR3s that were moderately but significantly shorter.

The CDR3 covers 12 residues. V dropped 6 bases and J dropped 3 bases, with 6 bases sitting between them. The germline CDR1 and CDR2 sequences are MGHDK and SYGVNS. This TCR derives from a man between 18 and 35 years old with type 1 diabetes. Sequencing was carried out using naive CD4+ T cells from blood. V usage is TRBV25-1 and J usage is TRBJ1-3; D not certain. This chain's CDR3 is CASRAGGNTIYF. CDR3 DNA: TGTGCCAGCAGGGCCGGTGGAAACACCATATATTTT.